These T cell receptor beta chains were read from a single sample in a study of T cells after posttransplantation cyclophosphamide. Clones were read by immunoSEQ multiplex PCR, and TCRdb kept only the in-frame ones, dropping some. The sample includes about 30,000 clones, none of them occurring once. The material sequenced was PBMCs. The receptors were gathered from a woman aged 55-75 years in good health, CMV-negative, and a related stem cell transplant donor. Both conserved end residues are part of each CDR3. A D gene is named only where the DNA matches it firmly. Expanded clones get a size class; other rows say once, few or many, or leave the size out.

clone_size j_call v_call d_call cdr3_aa cdr3_nt
. TRBJ2-7 TRBV7-2 TRBD1 CASSSSTGGGEQYF TGTGCCAGCAGCTCAAGCACAGGGGGTGGCGAGCAGTACTTC
many TRBJ1-1 TRBV11-2 . CASSLVSDTGMNTEAFF TGTGCCAGCAGCTTAGTGTCGGACACCGGTATGAACACTGAAGCTTTCTTT
many TRBJ1-5 TRBV5-1 TRBD1 CASSVGGQSNQPQHF TGCGCCAGCAGCGTGGGGGGACAGAGCAATCAGCCCCAGCATTTT
many TRBJ1-1 TRBV7-9 TRBD1 CASSATGGAGTEAFF TGTGCCAGCAGCGCAACAGGGGGCGCTGGCACTGAAGCTTTCTTT
. TRBJ1-5 TRBV6-2/TRBV6-3 . CASTTRVGAPKRYSNQPQHF TGTGCCAGCACCACCCGGGTAGGGGCGCCGAAACGTTATAGCAATCAGCCCCAGCATTTT
. TRBJ1-2 TRBV24-1 . CATSEPYLEASYTF TGTGCCACCAGTGAACCCTATCTAGAAGCTAGCTACACCTTC
many TRBJ2-3 TRBV27 . CASSVRTPPYTDTQYF TGTGCCAGCAGTGTCCGGACTCCTCCCTACACAGATACGCAGTATTTT
. TRBJ2-7 TRBV29-1 TRBD1 CSVDTRGTGGGEQYF TGCAGCGTTGATACCAGGGGGACAGGGGGCGGCGAGCAGTACTTC
many TRBJ2-1 TRBV15 TRBD1 CATSPDRGSYNEQFF TGTGCCACCAGTCCCGACAGGGGGTCCTACAATGAGCAGTTCTTC
many TRBJ1-2 TRBV19 TRBD1 CASLGQGGYGYTF TGTGCCAGCTTAGGACAGGGTGGATATGGCTACACCTTC
many TRBJ2-7 TRBV2 . CASNPQGLSYEQYF TGTGCCAGCAATCCCCAGGGGTTATCCTACGAGCAGTACTTC
many TRBJ2-7 TRBV24-1 TRBD1 CATSDPGQGRYF TGTGCCACCAGTGACCCCGGACAGGGGCGGTACTTC
. TRBJ1-1 TRBV30 . CAWSQPQGVNTEAFF TGTGCCTGGTCCCAGCCCCAGGGCGTGAACACTGAAGCTTTCTTT
many TRBJ2-7 TRBV28 . CASRRPGSISYEQYF TGTGCCAGCAGACGCCCCGGGTCGATATCCTACGAGCAGTACTTC
many TRBJ1-4 TRBV29-1 TRBD1 CSVGNRDSPGEKLFF TGCAGCGTAGGAAACCGGGACAGTCCAGGAGAAAAACTGTTTTTT
many TRBJ2-2 TRBV10-3 TRBD1 CAIRAGGLDTGELFF TGTGCCATCAGAGCAGGGGGCCTCGACACCGGGGAGCTGTTTTTT
few TRBJ2-3 TRBV7-9 . CASSNTAGAGADTQYF TGTGCCAGCAGCAACACGGCGGGAGCAGGGGCAGATACGCAGTATTTT
many TRBJ2-2 TRBV28 TRBD2 CASSLWGLAGGPGELFF TGTGCCAGCAGTTTATGGGGACTAGCGGGAGGGCCCGGGGAGCTGTTTTTT
. TRBJ2-5 TRBV15 . CATSRAPQETQYF TGTGCCACCAGCAGGGCACCCCAAGAGACCCAGTACTTC
few TRBJ2-3 TRBV5-8 TRBD1 CASSLGQGSTDTQYF TGTGCCAGCAGCTTGGGACAGGGGAGCACAGATACGCAGTATTTT
many TRBJ2-2 TRBV10-2 . CASSRGSGGELFF TGCGCCAGCAGTCGGGGGAGTGGCGGGGAGCTGTTTTTT
many TRBJ2-6 TRBV28 . CATWASGANVLTF TGTGCCACTTGGGCCTCTGGGGCCAACGTCCTGACTTTC
many TRBJ1-2 TRBV28 . CASSPPLRGANYGYTF TGTGCCAGCAGTCCCCCCCTGCGGGGAGCTAACTATGGCTACACCTTC
many TRBJ1-5 TRBV18 . CASSPTEQVPQHF TGTGCCAGCTCGCCGACAGAACAGGTACCCCAGCATTTT
many TRBJ2-7 TRBV7-8 TRBD2 CASSLGLAGKYEQYF TGTGCCAGCAGCCTGGGACTAGCGGGTAAATACGAGCAGTACTTC
many TRBJ2-5 TRBV7-3 TRBD1 CASSMGQGGETQYF TGTGCCAGCAGCATGGGACAGGGTGGTGAGACCCAGTACTTC
many TRBJ1-4 TRBV9 TRBD1 CASSVGQGPNEKLFF TGTGCCAGCAGCGTCGGACAGGGACCTAATGAAAAACTGTTTTTT
many TRBJ2-7 TRBV11-3 . CASSYGRGYEQYF TGTGCCAGCAGCTATGGCAGGGGCTACGAGCAGTACTTC
. TRBJ2-5 TRBV24-1 TRBD1 CATKDRGSEETQYF TGTGCCACCAAGGACAGGGGGTCGGAAGAGACCCAGTACTTC
many TRBJ1-4 TRBV6-1 TRBD1 CASRDRPGEKLFF TGTGCCAGCAGGGACAGGCCAGGTGAAAAACTGTTTTTT
many TRBJ1-1 TRBV6-5 TRBD1 CAARDRESTEAFF TGTGCCGCTAGGGACAGGGAGAGCACTGAAGCTTTCTTT
few TRBJ2-3 TRBV27 . CASSGLTRLDTQYF TGTGCCAGCAGTGGACTCACTAGGCTCGATACGCAGTATTTT
many TRBJ1-1 TRBV18 . CASSPPGGYAEAFF TGTGCCAGCTCACCACCGGGGGGTTACGCTGAAGCTTTCTTT
few TRBJ2-3 TRBV5-1 TRBD1 CASSTGTGGWGTDTQYF TGCGCCAGCAGCACCGGGACAGGGGGATGGGGCACAGATACGCAGTATTTT
many TRBJ2-7 TRBV6-5 TRBD1 CASSTAGTGSYEQYF TGTGCCAGCAGTACGGCCGGGACAGGGTCCTACGAGCAGTACTTC
many TRBJ1-4 TRBV9 . CASSAWDNEELFF TGTGCCAGCAGCGCCTGGGACAACGAGGAACTGTTTTTT
. TRBJ2-3 TRBV30 TRBD2 CAWSVGTSADTQYF TGTGCCTGGAGTGTGGGGACTAGCGCAGATACGCAGTATTTT